This TCR beta chain was captured by sequencing in a study of blood T cell repertoires in COVID-19. In the study overall: Collection of acute and convalescent COVID-19 samples took place in the United States, Italy and Spain. Sources were T cells, B-cell-depleted T cells, or PBMCs; the material itself was cDNA or gDNA.

The V end lost 0 bases, the J end lost 1 base, and 12 bases lay between the germline ends. Germline CDR1 KGHSH, CDR2 LQKENI. The CDR3 spans 16 residues. The protocol was immunoSEQ multiplex PCR, while the TCRdb copy is restricted to in-frame clones and leaves out a portion. The table lists 200,000 to 250,000 clones, 90% to 95% of them singletons. Comment on this clone: Other DNA sequences within the sample encode an identical CDR3.

This sequence was found in a man aged 60 to 75 with COVID-19, enrolled during active disease. Sequencing was done on a sample of peripheral blood. The chain uses TRBV18 and TRBJ1-1, with D possibly matching TRBD1 (6 bases). The CDR3 is CASSPPAQGQNTEAFF. The CDR3 DNA reads as TGTGCCAGCTCACCACCGGCTCAGGGGCAGAACACTGAAGCTTTCTTT.